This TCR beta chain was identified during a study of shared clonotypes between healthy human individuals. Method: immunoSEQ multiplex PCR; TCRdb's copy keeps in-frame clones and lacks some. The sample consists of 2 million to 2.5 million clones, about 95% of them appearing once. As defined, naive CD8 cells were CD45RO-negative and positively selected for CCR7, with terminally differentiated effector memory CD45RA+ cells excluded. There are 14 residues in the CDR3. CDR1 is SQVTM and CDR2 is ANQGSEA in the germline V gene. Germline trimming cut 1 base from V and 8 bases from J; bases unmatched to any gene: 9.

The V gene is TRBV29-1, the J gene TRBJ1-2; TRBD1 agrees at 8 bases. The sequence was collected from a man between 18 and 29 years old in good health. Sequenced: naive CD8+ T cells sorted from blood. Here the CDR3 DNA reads TGCAGCGTTGAAGGAGCCAGGGGGCAGCCCGGCTACACCTTC. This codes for CSVEGARGQPGYTF.